A selection of T cell receptor beta chains follows, all from one sample in a study of blood T cell repertoires in COVID-19. The table came from immunoSEQ multiplex PCR; TCRdb's copy has only in-frame clones and leaves some out. The sample comprises about 240,000 clones, approximately 85% of which are singletons, and approximately 0.8% rests with the top ten. The sequenced sample was peripheral blood. These receptors were taken from a woman in her twenties or thirties with acute or convalescent COVID-19. The CDR3 runs from the conserved cysteine through the conserved F or W. Fields, in order: clone size, CDR3 length, V gene, J gene, D gene, CDR3 DNA, CDR3 protein. The D gene is left open where the match is weak. A clone size is listed for some rows: how often the clone was seen (once, few, many), or a class if it is expanded.

NA	13	TRBV5-4	TRBJ1-1	NA	TGTGCCAGCAGCAAAACAGGGATGCCTGAAGCTTTCTTT	CASSKTGMPEAFF
NA	16	TRBV25-1	TRBJ2-1	NA	TGTGCCAGCAGTGCCGAAAGCGGTTACTCTAATAATGAGCAGTTCTTC	CASSAESGYSNNEQFF
NA	15	TRBV21-1	TRBJ2-1	NA	TGTGCCAGCAGCAAAGCCCGGGAGGTTTACAATGAGCAGTTCTTC	CASSKAREVYNEQFF
once	11	TRBV2	TRBJ2-5	TRBD2	TGTGCCAGCAGTTCCCGCGGGAGCCAGTACTTC	CASSSRGSQYF
once	14	TRBV29-1	TRBJ2-1	NA	TGCAGCGTTGACCTGGTTGGTGTGGCGGGTGAGCAGTTCTTC	CSVDLVGVAGEQFF
NA	16	TRBV9	TRBJ2-1	TRBD2	TGTGCCAGCAGCGCCATACGGGGCGGGAGTCACTATGAGCAGTTCTTC	CASSAIRGGSHYEQFF
NA	13	TRBV13	TRBJ2-7	NA	TGTGCCAGCTCTCCCGGAGTCTCCTACGAGCAGTACTTC	CASSPGVSYEQYF
once	13	TRBV7-8	TRBJ1-1	TRBD1	TGTGCCAGCAGCTTAGGACAGGGGGCGGAAGCTTTCTTT	CASSLGQGAEAFF
NA	19	TRBV19	TRBJ1-1	TRBD1	TGTGCCAGTAGATCCCGGAGGGGCAGGGGGACAAAGGAGGGAGCTGAAGCTTTCTTT	CASRSRRGRGTKEGAEAFF
NA	11	TRBV19	TRBJ1-3	NA	TGTGCCACCCTCTCTGGAAACACCATATATTTT	CATLSGNTIYF
NA	15	TRBV30	TRBJ1-5	TRBD1	TGTGCCGTAGGACATGTAGACAGGGGCAATCAGCCCCAGCATTTT	CAVGHVDRGNQPQHF
few	16	TRBV5-1	TRBJ2-1	NA	TGCGCCAGCAGCTTGGTTGGGAGAAGAGTAGGAAATGAGCAGTTCTTC	CASSLVGRRVGNEQFF
NA	15	TRBV19	TRBJ2-1	NA	TGTGCCAGTAGTTCAGACTGGCAAAGCTACAATGAGCAGTTCTTC	CASSSDWQSYNEQFF
NA	15	TRBV7-2	TRBJ1-5	NA	TGTGCCAGCAGCTTAGCGCAGGGGATGAACCAGCCCCAGCATTTT	CASSLAQGMNQPQHF
NA	14	TRBV18	TRBJ2-2	NA	TGTGCCAGCTCACCCGCTGCGAGGGCCGGGGAGCTGTTTTTT	CASSPAARAGELFF
NA	15	TRBV19	TRBJ1-2	TRBD1	TGTGCCAGTAGTCGACCTCGGACAGGGCATTATGGCTACACCTTC	CASSRPRTGHYGYTF
NA	15	TRBV21-1	TRBJ2-5	NA	TGTGCCAGCAGCAAATGGAGGGGAAGCGGCGAGACCCAGTACTTC	CASSKWRGSGETQYF
once	16	TRBV14	TRBJ2-7	TRBD1	TGTGCCAGCAGCCAAGATTTCCGGACAGGATCCTACGAGCAGTACTTC	CASSQDFRTGSYEQYF
NA	15	TRBV25-1	TRBJ1-1	NA	TGTGCCAGCAGTGAAGGCGAATTGGGGGGCACTGAAGCTTTCTTT	CASSEGELGGTEAFF
NA	12	TRBV11-2	TRBJ1-3	NA	TGTGCCAGCAGCTTATCCGTCGACACCATATATTTT	CASSLSVDTIYF
NA	13	TRBV5-5	TRBJ2-5	NA	TGTGCCAGCAGCTTGGACCGCGGCTCAATGAAGTACTTC	CASSLDRGSMKYF
NA	14	TRBV7-3	TRBJ2-3	NA	TGTGCCAGCAGCCATCGACTGAACACAGATACGCAGTATTTT	CASSHRLNTDTQYF
few	11	TRBV29-1	TRBJ2-7	NA	TGCAGCGTCACCTCTACAGACGAGCAGTACTTC	CSVTSTDEQYF
NA	16	TRBV4-1	TRBJ1-4	NA	TGCGCCAGCAGCCAAGATGGCGGGAGATTGGGTGAAAAACTGTTTTTT	CASSQDGGRLGEKLFF
NA	15	TRBV6-5	TRBJ1-5	NA	TGTGCCGCCTTCGGCGGCGGAGGGTTGAATCAGCCCCAGCATTTT	CAAFGGGGLNQPQHF
NA	12	TRBV5-4	TRBJ2-3	NA	TGTGCCAGCAGCCGAACGAGCAATACGCAGTATTTT	CASSRTSNTQYF
NA	16	TRBV7-2	TRBJ1-5	TRBD1	TGTGCCAGCAGCGTCTCGAGGACAGGCCGGAATCAGCCCCAGCATTTT	CASSVSRTGRNQPQHF
NA	16	TRBV19	TRBJ2-3	NA	TGTGCCAGTAGTCCCGGACAGGGAGGGAGGGTAGATACGCAGTATTTT	CASSPGQGGRVDTQYF
few	15	TRBV7-8	TRBJ2-7	NA	TGTGCCAGCAGCTTAGAGACAGGATCCATCTACGAGCAGTACTTC	CASSLETGSIYEQYF
NA	15	TRBV5-1	TRBJ2-1	TRBD2	TGCGCCAGCAGCTTAGCGGGAGCGAACTACAATGAGCAGTTCTTC	CASSLAGANYNEQFF
NA	11	TRBV12-3/TRBV12-4	TRBJ1-3	NA	TGTGCCAGCAGTTTCTTAAACACCATATATTTT	CASSFLNTIYF
NA	16	TRBV6-5	TRBJ2-1	NA	TGTGCCAGCAGTTCTCGGGAGGGGGCCTCCTACAATGAGCAGTTCTTC	CASSSREGASYNEQFF
NA	15	TRBV10-2	TRBJ1-2	TRBD1	TGCGCCAGCAGTGAGCCCCGGACAGGGCGTTATGGCTACACCTTC	CASSEPRTGRYGYTF
once	14	TRBV9	TRBJ2-1	NA	TGTGCCAGCAGCGTAGATCACAGGGTATATGAGCAGTTCTTC	CASSVDHRVYEQFF
NA	15	TRBV10-3	TRBJ1-2	TRBD1	TGTGCCATCAGTGTAAGGACAGGGTCTAACTATGGCTACACCTTC	CAISVRTGSNYGYTF